The rows below give T cell receptor beta chains drawn from one sample of a study of graft-versus-host responses after intestinal transplantation. Sequencing was performed with immunoSEQ multiplex PCR; in TCRdb, only in-frame clones are kept and a portion is missing. The data contain tens of thousands of clones, around nine tenths of them singletons. For these TCRs, the target antigens are not known. The specimen was unstimulated CD8+ T cells sorted from spleen or lymph node cells, collected before transplant. These receptor sequences come from a human donor who was the organ donor for an intestinal transplant. CDR3s include the opening cysteine and the closing phenylalanine or tryptophan. Each record gives: V gene, clone size, D gene, J gene, CDR3 length, CDR3 DNA, CDR3 protein. The D gene is left open where the match is weak. Size tells how often a clone was seen (once, few, many) or the class of an expanded clone, and some rows leave it out.

TRBV7-9	.	TRBD2	TRBJ2-1	17	TGTGCCAGCAGCGACGGACTAGCCATCGTCTCCTACAATAAGCAGTTCTTC	CASSDGLAIVSYNKQFF
TRBV6-1	medium-sized	TRBD1	TRBJ1-1	14	TGTGCCAGCAGTGACTGGACAGGGAACACTGAAGCTTTCTTT	CASSDWTGNTEAFF
TRBV7-8	.	.	TRBJ2-7	12	TGTGCCAGCAGCTTCCCCTCCTACGAGCAGTACTTC	CASSFPSYEQYF
TRBV18	few	TRBD1	TRBJ2-7	14	TGTGCCAGCTCTCCGGGACAGGGATCTAACGAGCAGTACTTC	CASSPGQGSNEQYF
TRBV7-9	.	TRBD1	TRBJ2-1	16	TGTGCCAGCAGCAGGGGGCCGGGACAGGTCTTTAATGAGCAGTTCTTC	CASSRGPGQVFNEQFF
TRBV28	.	.	TRBJ1-3	15	TGTGCCAGCAGTTTTTCGCGGACAGCCGGAAACACCATATATTTT	CASSFSRTAGNTIYF
TRBV11-2	.	TRBD2	TRBJ2-5	17	TGTGCCAGCAGCAGACCGGGACTAGCGGGAGGGGTAGAGACCCAGTACTTC	CASSRPGLAGGVETQYF
TRBV5-6	.	.	TRBJ1-1	13	TGTGCCAGCACCTCGGGCCGAGGGTATGAAGCTTTCTTT	CASTSGRGYEAFF
TRBV18	.	TRBD2	TRBJ2-7	14	TGTGCCAGCGCGGGCGGGGGATGGCCCTACGAGCAGTACTTC	CASAGGGWPYEQYF
TRBV5-8	.	.	TRBJ2-5	15	TGTGCCAGCAGCCAAGGGGGACGGCGCCAAGAGACCCAGTACTTC	CASSQGGRRQETQYF
TRBV4-3	.	TRBD1	TRBJ2-7	15	TGCGCCAGCAGCCAAGATGTAGGGACAGGGGAAGAGCAGTACTTC	CASSQDVGTGEEQYF
TRBV9	.	TRBD2	TRBJ2-1	14	TGTGCCAGCAGCGTCGGGACTAGCGTCAATGAGCAGTTCTTC	CASSVGTSVNEQFF
TRBV30	.	TRBD1	TRBJ1-1	13	TGTGCCTGGCGGACAGGACTGAACACTGAAGCTTTCTTT	CAWRTGLNTEAFF
TRBV15	.	.	TRBJ2-1	11	TGTGCCACAGAGGGAAGCAATGAGCAGTTCTTC	CATEGSNEQFF
TRBV4-2	.	.	TRBJ2-3	14	TGTGCCAGCAGCCAGCCTTTAAGGAGGGATACGCAGTATTTT	CASSQPLRRDTQYF
TRBV6-5	.	.	TRBJ1-1	13	TGTGCCAGCAGTTACGGGGGGAGCACTGAAGCTTTCTTT	CASSYGGSTEAFF
TRBV6-5	.	.	TRBJ2-7	14	TGTGCCAGCAGTTACTCTGCCGGCCTAGGTGAGCAGTACTTC	CASSYSAGLGEQYF
TRBV28	.	TRBD1	TRBJ2-2	16	TGTGCCAGCAGTTCCGAGGACAGGGGCCGGACCGGGGAGCTGTTTTTT	CASSSEDRGRTGELFF
TRBV21-1	.	.	TRBJ1-1	19	TGTGCCAGCAGCAAACCCGGGGGAGGGACAGGGGTCTTGAACACTGAAGCTTTCTTT	CASSKPGGGTGVLNTEAFF
TRBV20-1	once	.	TRBJ2-5	11	TGCAGTGCTAGAGTCGGTGAGACCCAGTACTTC	CSARVGETQYF
TRBV11-1	.	TRBD1	TRBJ2-7	13	TGTGCCAGCAGCCAGGCAGTCAGGGGGCGGCGGGCCTTC	CASSQAVRGRRAF
TRBV2	.	TRBD1	TRBJ1-5	14	TGTGCCAGCAGGATACAGGGGGGCAATCAGCCCCAGCATTTT	CASRIQGGNQPQHF
TRBV5-4	once	.	TRBJ1-5	14	TGTGCCAGCAGCTTGGCAGGGGAGTCACAGCCCCAGCATTTT	CASSLAGESQPQHF
TRBV4-3	.	TRBD2	TRBJ2-7	17	TGCGCCAGCAGCCAAGAATTGACTAGCGGGAGAATATACGAGCAGTACTTC	CASSQELTSGRIYEQYF
TRBV11-2	.	.	TRBJ1-1	15	TGTGCCAGCAGCTCCCTACCTGGGCCAAACACTGAAGCTTTCTTT	CASSSLPGPNTEAFF
TRBV7-6	.	.	TRBJ2-7	16	TGTGCCAGCAGCTTCGGAGGCGGGGAAAGCTCCTACGAGCAGTACTTC	CASSFGGGESSYEQYF
TRBV6-4	.	TRBD1	TRBJ2-2	15	TGTGCCAGCAGTGACTCGGGACAGGGGGCCGGGGAGCTGTTTTTT	CASSDSGQGAGELFF
TRBV5-1	.	TRBD2	TRBJ2-5	17	TGCGCCAGCAGCTCAACTAGCGGGGGTACGAGTGGAGAGACCCAGTACTTC	CASSSTSGGTSGETQYF
TRBV5-6	few	.	TRBJ2-2	15	TGTGCCAGCAGCTTGGGTCCGGGGGACACCGGGGAGCTGTTTTTT	CASSLGPGDTGELFF
TRBV28	.	.	TRBJ2-7	14	TGTGCCAGCAGTTTAACAGGGTTGAGCGACGAGCAGTACTTC	CASSLTGLSDEQYF
TRBV27	.	TRBD2	TRBJ2-3	15	TGTGCCAGCAGCTTCACGACTAGCCTCACAGATACGCAGTATTTT	CASSFTTSLTDTQYF
TRBV28	.	TRBD1	TRBJ1-1	19	TGTGCCAGCAGTTTATATCCACCCAGACAGGGGGGTCGGAACACTGAAGCTTTCTTT	CASSLYPPRQGGRNTEAFF
TRBV9	.	.	TRBJ1-2	12	TGTGCCAGCAGCGTCGAACTAGGGGGCTACACCTTC	CASSVELGGYTF
TRBV5-5	.	.	TRBJ1-5	14	TGTGCCAGCAGCTTGTCAGGGGTTGATCAGCCCCAGCATTTT	CASSLSGVDQPQHF
TRBV2	.	.	TRBJ1-6	18	TGTGCCAGCAGTGAAGCGACAGGAGTGAGCTCCTATAATTCACCCCTCCACTTT	CASSEATGVSSYNSPLHF
TRBV28	.	.	TRBJ1-1	12	TGTGCCAGCAGTTTCATGAACACTGAAGCTTTCTTT	CASSFMNTEAFF
TRBV30	.	TRBD1	TRBJ1-1	14	TGTGCCTGGATTCGGGACAGGGTGAACACTGAAGCTTTCTTT	CAWIRDRVNTEAFF
TRBV23-1	.	TRBD1	TRBJ2-3	14	TGCGCCAGCAGTCGTTACAGGGGAAGAGATACGCAGTATTTT	CASSRYRGRDTQYF
TRBV9	.	.	TRBJ2-3	15	TGTGCCAGCAGCGTAGGGGGCGGCTCCACAGATACGCAGTATTTT	CASSVGGGSTDTQYF
TRBV5-1	.	TRBD2	TRBJ2-5	21	TGCGCCAGCAGCGGATACGGGACAGGGCAACTAGCGGGAGTCGGTCCGGAGACCCAGTACTTC	CASSGYGTGQLAGVGPETQYF
TRBV13	.	TRBD1	TRBJ1-1	18	TGTGCCAGCAGCTCGCTTTGGGACAGGGAAGTTTTGGACACTGAAGCTTTCTTT	CASSSLWDREVLDTEAFF
TRBV10-3	.	.	TRBJ1-2	16	TGTGCCATCAGTTCTTGGAGGTCGGGCAGGCACCATGGCTACACCTTC	CAISSWRSGRHHGYTF
TRBV20-1	few	.	TRBJ1-1	11	TGCAGTGCGCCACAGGGACGTGGAGCTTTCTTT	CSAPQGRGAFF